The present entry profiles one T cell receptor beta chain with its context. The data are from a study of blood T cell repertoires in COVID-19. Produced via immunoSEQ multiplex PCR; TCRdb's table is partial and in-frame only. The repertoire holds about 150,000 clones, with about 87% as singletons. CDR3 size: 15 residues. Per germline, CDR1 SGHRS and CDR2 YFSETQ. The V gene end was trimmed by 3 bases and the J gene end by 4 bases; junction bases not matched to a gene: 2. Specimen: peripheral blood. V is TRBV5-1 and J is TRBJ2-5; TRBD2 agrees at 14 bases. The origin of this receptor is a man at least 80 years old with acute or convalescent COVID-19. CDR3 bases: TGCGCCAGCAGCTCCGGGACTAGCGGGGGAGAGACCCAGTACTTC. This translates into CASSSGTSGGETQYF.